One and the same sample provided the 5 T cell receptor beta chains below, sequenced in a study of cytotoxic CD8 clonotypes in ibrutinib-treated CLL. Profiling relied on immunoSEQ multiplex PCR, and the TCRdb table lists in-frame clones only, not all of them. Among 35,000 or so clones listed, 71% were seen once. The sample consisted of PBMCs, taken at disease progression, from a patient treated with ibrutinib. Receptors originate from a human donor with chronic lymphocytic leukemia.

This chain links TRBV7-9 with TRBJ1-1; TRBD1 aligns across 7 bases. The CDR3 length is 16 residues. Germline CDR1 SEHNR, CDR2 FQNEAQ (reference sequence). The trim removed 3 bases at V and 2 bases at J, leaving 9 bases unmatched. The CDR3 bases are TGTGCCAGCAGCTTCGGACAGGCGTCTTTTAACACTGAAGCTTTCTTT. It translates to CASSFGQASFNTEAFF.

The V gene is TRBV28, the J gene TRBJ2-5, with D perhaps matching TRBD1 (5 bases). Per the germline V gene, CDR1 is MDHEN and CDR2 is SYDVKM. Trimming stripped 3 bases from V and 3 bases from J, with 11 bases between. The CDR3 contains 14 residues. CDR3 sequence reads: CASSFSLTEETQYF. The DNA of the CDR3 is TGTGCCAGCAGTTTCTCCTTGACAGAAGAGACCCAGTACTTC.

The V call is TRBV6-5, the J call TRBJ1-1; 9 bases agree with TRBD1. The CDR3 is 15 amino acids. Germline trimming cut 6 bases from V and 5 bases from J; bases unmatched to any gene: 10. Germline V CDR1 and CDR2: MNHEY, SVGAGI. The CDR3 nucleotides read TGTGCCAGCAGACCTCCGACAGGGGGTATAACTGAAGCTTTCTTT. It encodes CASRPPTGGITEAFF.

The gene calls are TRBV11-2 and TRBJ1-2, with D perhaps matching TRBD1 (6 bases). The germline V gene encodes CDR1 SGHAT and CDR2 FQNNGV. Deletions cut 2 bases from V and 1 base from J, with 8 bases between. The CDR3 extends over 14 amino acids. The CDR3 loop is CASSLNRDNYGYTF. The CDR3 DNA sequence: TGTGCCAGCAGCTTAAACAGGGATAACTATGGCTACACCTTC.

The sample holds a few counts of this clone. V is TRBV7-6 and J is TRBJ2-2, with 11 bases fitting TRBD2. Germline CDR1 and CDR2: SGHVS and FNYEAQ. The J segment lost 1 base and the V segment lost 5 bases, leaving 3 bases of the junction unmatched. There are 16 residues in the CDR3. The CDR3 is CASSPGLAGNTGELFF. In DNA form, the CDR3 reads TGTGCCAGCAGCCCAGGACTAGCGGGGAACACCGGGGAGCTGTTTTTT.